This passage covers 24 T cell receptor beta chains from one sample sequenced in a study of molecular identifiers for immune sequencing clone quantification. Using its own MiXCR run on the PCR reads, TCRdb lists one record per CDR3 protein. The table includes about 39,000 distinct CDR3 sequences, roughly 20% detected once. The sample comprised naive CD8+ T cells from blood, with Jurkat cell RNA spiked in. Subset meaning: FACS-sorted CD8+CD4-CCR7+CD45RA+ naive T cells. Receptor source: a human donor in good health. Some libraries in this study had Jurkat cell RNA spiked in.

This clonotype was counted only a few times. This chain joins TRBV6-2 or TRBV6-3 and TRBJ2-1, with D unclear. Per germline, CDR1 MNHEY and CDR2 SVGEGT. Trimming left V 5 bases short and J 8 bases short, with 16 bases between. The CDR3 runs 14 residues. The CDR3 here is CASSTPTSRDEQFF. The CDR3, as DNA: TGTGCCAGCAGTACCCCGACTTCTCGGGATGAGCAGTTCTTC.

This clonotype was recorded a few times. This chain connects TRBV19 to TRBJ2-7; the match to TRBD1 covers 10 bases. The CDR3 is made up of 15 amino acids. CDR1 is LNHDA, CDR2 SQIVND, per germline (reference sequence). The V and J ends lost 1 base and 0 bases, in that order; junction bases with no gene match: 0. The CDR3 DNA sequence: TGTGCCAGTAGTATAGGACAGGGGGCCTCCTACGAGCAGTACTTC. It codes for CASSIGQGASYEQYF.

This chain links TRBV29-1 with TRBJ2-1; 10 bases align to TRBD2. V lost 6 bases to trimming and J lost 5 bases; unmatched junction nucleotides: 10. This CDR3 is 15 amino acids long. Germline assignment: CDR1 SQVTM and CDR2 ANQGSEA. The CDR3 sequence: CSVVLLAGLNNEQFF. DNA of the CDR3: TGCAGCGTCGTCCTACTAGCGGGGTTAAACAATGAGCAGTTCTTC.

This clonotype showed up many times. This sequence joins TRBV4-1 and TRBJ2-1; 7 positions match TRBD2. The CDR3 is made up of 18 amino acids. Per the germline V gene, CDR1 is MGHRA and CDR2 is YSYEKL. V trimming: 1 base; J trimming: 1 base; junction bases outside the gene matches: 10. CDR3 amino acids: CASSQGRASGKSYNEQFF. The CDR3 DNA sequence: TGCGCCAGCAGCCAAGGACGGGCCAGCGGGAAATCCTACAATGAGCAGTTCTTC.

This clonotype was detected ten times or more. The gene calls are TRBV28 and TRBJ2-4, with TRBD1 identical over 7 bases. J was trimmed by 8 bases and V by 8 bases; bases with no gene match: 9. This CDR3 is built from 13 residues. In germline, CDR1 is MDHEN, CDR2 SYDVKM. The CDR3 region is CASEQDTGDIQYF. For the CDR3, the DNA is TGTGCCAGCGAACAGGATACAGGGGACATTCAGTACTTC.

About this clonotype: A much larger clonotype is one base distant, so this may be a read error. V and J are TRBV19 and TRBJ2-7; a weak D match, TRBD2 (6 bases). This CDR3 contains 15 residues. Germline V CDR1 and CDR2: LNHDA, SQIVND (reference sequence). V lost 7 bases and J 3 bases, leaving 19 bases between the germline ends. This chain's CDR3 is CASNISTRGLYEQYF. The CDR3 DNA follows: TGTGCCAGTAATATCTCGACTAGAGGTCTCTACGAGCAGTACTTC.

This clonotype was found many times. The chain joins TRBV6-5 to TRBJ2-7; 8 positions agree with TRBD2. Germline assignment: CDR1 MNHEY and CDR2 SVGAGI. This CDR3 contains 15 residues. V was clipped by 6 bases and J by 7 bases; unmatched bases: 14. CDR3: CASSPPTAGVSEQYF. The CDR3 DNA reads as TGTGCCAGCAGCCCCCCCACAGCGGGAGTGAGTGAGCAGTACTTC.

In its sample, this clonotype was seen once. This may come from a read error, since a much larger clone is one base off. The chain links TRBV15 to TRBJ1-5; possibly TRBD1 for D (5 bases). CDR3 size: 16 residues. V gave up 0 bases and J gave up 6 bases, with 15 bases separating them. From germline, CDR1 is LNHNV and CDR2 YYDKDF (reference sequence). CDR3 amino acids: CATSRDGQGSFQPQHF. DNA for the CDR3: TGTGCCACCAGCAGAGATGGGCAGGGTTCCTTTCAGCCCCAGCATTTT.

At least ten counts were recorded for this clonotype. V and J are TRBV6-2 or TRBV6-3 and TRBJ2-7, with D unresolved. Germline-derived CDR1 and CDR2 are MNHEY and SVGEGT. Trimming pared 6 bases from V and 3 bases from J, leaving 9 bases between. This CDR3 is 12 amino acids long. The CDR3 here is CASRQWVYEQYF. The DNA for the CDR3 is TGTGCCAGCAGACAGTGGGTCTACGAGCAGTACTTC.

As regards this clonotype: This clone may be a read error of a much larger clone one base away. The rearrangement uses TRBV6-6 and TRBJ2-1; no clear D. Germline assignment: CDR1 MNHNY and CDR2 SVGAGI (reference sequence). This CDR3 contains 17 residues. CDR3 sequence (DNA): TGTGCCAGCACCATCCATAATCTTCCAACTGGGTACAGTGAGCAGTTCTTC. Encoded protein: CASTIHNLPTGYSEQFF.

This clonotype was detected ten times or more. This chain's CDR3 is CASSRVAGVRNEQFF. CDR3 sequence (DNA): TGTGCCAGCAGCCGAGTAGCGGGAGTACGCAATGAGCAGTTCTTC. The V call is TRBV7-7, the J call TRBJ2-1, with 9 bases lining up with TRBD2. Germline values: CDR1 SSHAT, CDR2 FNYEAQ (reference sequence). The CDR3 length is 15 residues. J lost 6 bases, V lost 5 bases, and 8 bases had no gene match. The whole variable domain, filled in from reference TRBV7-7 and TRBJ2-1, reads GAGVSQSPRYKVTKRGQDVTLRCDPISSHATLYWYQQALGQGPEFLTYFNYEAQPDKSGLPSDRFSAERPEGSISTLTIQRTEQRDSAMYRCASSRVAGVRNEQFFGPGTRLTVL.

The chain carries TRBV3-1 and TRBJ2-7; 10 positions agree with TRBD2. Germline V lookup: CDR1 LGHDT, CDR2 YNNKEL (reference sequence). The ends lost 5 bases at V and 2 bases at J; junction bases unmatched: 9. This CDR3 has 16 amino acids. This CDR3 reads CASSGSGLAPPYEQYF. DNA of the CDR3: TGTGCCAGCAGCGGATCGGGACTAGCGCCTCCCTACGAGCAGTACTTC.

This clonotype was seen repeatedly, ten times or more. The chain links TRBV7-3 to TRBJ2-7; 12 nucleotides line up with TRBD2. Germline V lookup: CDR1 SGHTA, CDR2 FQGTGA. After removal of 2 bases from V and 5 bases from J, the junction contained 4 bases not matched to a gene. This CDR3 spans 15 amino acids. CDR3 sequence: CASSLGASGRDEQYF. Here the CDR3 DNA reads TGTGCCAGCAGCTTAGGGGCTAGCGGGAGGGACGAGCAGTACTTC.

In DNA, the CDR3 is TGTGCCAGCAGCTTAGCGGGCCCAAAAGGGGAGCTGTTTTTT. Protein: CASSLAGPKGELFF. This sequence joins TRBV7-8 and TRBJ2-2; D is unresolved. With 0 bases removed from V and 8 bases from J, the gap between germline ends came to 10 bases. Looked up from germline, CDR1 is SGHVS and CDR2 is FQNEAQ. The CDR3 is made up of 14 amino acids.

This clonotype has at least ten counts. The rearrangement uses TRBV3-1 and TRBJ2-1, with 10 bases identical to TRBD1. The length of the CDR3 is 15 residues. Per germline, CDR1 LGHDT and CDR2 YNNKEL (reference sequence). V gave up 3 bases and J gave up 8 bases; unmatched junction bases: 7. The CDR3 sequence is CASSHRDRGTDEQFF. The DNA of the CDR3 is TGTGCCAGCAGCCACCGGGACAGGGGAACGGATGAGCAGTTCTTC.

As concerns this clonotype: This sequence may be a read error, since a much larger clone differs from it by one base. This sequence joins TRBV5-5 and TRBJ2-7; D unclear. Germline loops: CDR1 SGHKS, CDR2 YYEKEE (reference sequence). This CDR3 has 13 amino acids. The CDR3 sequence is CASSLYPSYEQSF. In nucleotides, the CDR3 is TGTGCCAGCAGCTTGTACCCGTCCTACGAGCAGTCCTTC.

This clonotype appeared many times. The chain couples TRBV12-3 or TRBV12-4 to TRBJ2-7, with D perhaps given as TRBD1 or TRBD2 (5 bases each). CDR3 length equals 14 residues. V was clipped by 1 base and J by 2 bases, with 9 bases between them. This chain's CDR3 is CASSLGGPTYEQYF. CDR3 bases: TGTGCCAGCAGTTTAGGGGGACCGACCTACGAGCAGTACTTC.

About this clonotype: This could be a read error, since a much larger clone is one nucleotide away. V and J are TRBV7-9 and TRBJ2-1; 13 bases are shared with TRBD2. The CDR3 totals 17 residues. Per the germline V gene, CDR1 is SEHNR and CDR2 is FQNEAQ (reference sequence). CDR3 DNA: TGTGCCAACAGCTTAGACCCCGGGACTAGCGGGGACAATGAGCAGTTCTTC. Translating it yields CANSLDPGTSGDNEQFF.

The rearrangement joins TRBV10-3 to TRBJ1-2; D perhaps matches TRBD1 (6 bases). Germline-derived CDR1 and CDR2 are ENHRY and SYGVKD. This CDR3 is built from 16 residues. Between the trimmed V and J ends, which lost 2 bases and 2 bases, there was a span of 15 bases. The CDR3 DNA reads TGTGCCATCAGTGAGCTCACGACAGGAGGAAACTATGGCTACACCTTC. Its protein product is CAISELTTGGNYGYTF.

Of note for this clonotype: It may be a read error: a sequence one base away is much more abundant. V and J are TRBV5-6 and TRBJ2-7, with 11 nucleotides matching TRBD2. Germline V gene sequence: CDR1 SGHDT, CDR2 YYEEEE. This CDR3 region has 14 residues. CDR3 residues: CASSYGLAGYEQCF. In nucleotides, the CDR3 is TGTGCCAGCAGCTATGGACTAGCGGGCTACGAGCAGTGCTTC.

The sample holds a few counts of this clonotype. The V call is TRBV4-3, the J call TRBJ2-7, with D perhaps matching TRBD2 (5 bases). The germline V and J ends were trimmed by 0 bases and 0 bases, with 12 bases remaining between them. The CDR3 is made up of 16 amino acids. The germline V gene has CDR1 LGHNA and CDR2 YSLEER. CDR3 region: CASSQDRVGVSYEQYF. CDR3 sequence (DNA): TGCGCCAGCAGCCAAGATCGAGTCGGGGTCTCCTACGAGCAGTACTTC.

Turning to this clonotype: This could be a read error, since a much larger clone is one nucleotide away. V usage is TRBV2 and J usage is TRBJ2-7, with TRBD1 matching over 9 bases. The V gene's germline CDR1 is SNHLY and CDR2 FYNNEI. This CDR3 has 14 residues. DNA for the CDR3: TGTGCCAGCACCTTGGGACAGGGTTTTGGCGAGCGGTACTTC. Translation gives CASTLGQGFGERYF.

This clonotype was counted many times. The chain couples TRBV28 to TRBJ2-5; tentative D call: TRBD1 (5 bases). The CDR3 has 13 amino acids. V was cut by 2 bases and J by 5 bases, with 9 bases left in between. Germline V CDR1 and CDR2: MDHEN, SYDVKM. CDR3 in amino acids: CASSLQGSETQYF. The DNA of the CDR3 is TGTGCCAGCAGTTTACAGGGATCGGAGACCCAGTACTTC. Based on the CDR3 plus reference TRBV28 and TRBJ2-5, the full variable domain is DVKVTQSSRYLVKRTGEKVFLECVQDMDHENMFWYRQDPGLGLRLIYFSYDVKMKEKGDIPEGYSVSREKKERFSLILESASTNQTSMYLCASSLQGSETQYFGPGTRLLVL.

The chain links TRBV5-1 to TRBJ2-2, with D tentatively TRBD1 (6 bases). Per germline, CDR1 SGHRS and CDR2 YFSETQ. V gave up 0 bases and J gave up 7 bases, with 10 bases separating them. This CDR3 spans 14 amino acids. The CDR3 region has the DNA TGCGCCAGCAGCTTGGTGGGGGCTGGCGGGGAGCTGTTTTTT. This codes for CASSLVGAGGELFF.